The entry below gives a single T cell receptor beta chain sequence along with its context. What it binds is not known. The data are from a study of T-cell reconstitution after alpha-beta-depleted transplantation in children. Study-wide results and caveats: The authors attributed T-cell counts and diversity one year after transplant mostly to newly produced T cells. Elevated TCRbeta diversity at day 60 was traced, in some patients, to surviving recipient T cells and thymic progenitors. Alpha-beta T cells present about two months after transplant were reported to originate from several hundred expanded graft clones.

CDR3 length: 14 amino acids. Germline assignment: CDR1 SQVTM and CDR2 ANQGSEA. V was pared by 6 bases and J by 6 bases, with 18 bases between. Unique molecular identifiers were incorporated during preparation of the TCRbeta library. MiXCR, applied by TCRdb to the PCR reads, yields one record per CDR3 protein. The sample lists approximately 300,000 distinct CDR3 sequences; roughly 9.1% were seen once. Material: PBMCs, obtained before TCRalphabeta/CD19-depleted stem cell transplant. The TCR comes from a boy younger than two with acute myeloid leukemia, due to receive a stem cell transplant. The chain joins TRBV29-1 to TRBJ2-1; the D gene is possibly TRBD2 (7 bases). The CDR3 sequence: CSVQQGRLANEQFF. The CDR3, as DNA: TGCAGCGTACAACAGGGTCGACTAGCCAATGAGCAGTTCTTC.